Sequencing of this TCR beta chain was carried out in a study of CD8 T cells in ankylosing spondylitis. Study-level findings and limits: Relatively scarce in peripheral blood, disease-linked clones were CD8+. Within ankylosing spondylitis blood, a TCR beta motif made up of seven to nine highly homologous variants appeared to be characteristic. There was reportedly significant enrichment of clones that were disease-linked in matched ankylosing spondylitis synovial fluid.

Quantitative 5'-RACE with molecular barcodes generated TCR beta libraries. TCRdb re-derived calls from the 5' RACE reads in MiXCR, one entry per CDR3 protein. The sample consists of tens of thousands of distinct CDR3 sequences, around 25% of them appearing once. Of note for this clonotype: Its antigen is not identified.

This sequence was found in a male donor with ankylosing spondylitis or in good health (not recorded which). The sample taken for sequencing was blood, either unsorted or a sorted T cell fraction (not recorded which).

The CDR3 here is CSAKRGWAQETQYF. DNA for the CDR3: TGCAGTGCTAAAAGAGGGTGGGCTCAAGAGACCCAGTACTTC. The chain employs TRBV20-1 and TRBJ2-5; D might be TRBD2 (5 bases). Germline lookup yields CDR1 DFQATT and CDR2 SNEGSKA (reference sequence). CDR3 length: 14 residues. The V end was cut by 4 bases, the J end by 2 bases, with 14 bases between.